The present T cell receptor (beta chain) was sequenced within a study of cytomegalovirus exposure and HLA in healthy donors. Between the trimmed V and J ends, which lost 9 bases and 0 bases, there was a span of 11 bases. The CDR3 is 13 amino acids. Germline V gene lookup returns CDR1 LNHNV and CDR2 YYDKDF (reference sequence). The primer mix had 60 Vbeta and 13 Jbeta primers. Sequencing used immunoSEQ multiplex PCR; TCRdb keeps in-frame clones, though not all of them. In the table there are 200,000 or so clones, roughly 87% of which are singletons. The sequence was obtained from a girl under two years old in good health and CMV-seronegative. The V gene is TRBV15, the J gene TRBJ1-1; D call uncertain. Sequenced material: PBMCs. This CDR3 reads CATLGRLNTEAFF. The CDR3, as DNA: TGTGCCACTCTCGGGAGGCTGAACACTGAAGCTTTCTTT. Looking up the rest from reference TRBV15 and TRBJ1-1 gives the full variable domain: DAMVIQNPRYQVTQFGKPVTLSCSQTLNHNVMYWYQQKSSQAPKLLFHYYDKDFNNEADTPDNFQSRRPNTSFCFLDIRSPGLGDTAMYLCATLGRLNTEAFFGQGTRLTVV.